This T cell receptor beta chain was found in a study of shared clonotypes between healthy human individuals. Study-level information: Each donor contributed plates that comprised three CD4 naive, three CD4 memory, two CD8 naive and one CD8 memory.

Trimming took 2 bases from V and 7 from J; bases not matched to a gene: 11. Germline-derived CDR1 and CDR2 are MNHNS and SASEGT. CDR3 length: 16 residues. The table came from immunoSEQ multiplex PCR; TCRdb's copy has only in-frame clones and leaves some out. The sample shows fewer than 400,000 clones, 74% of them seen only once. This receptor was taken from a man younger than 40 in good health. Sequenced input: memory CD4+ T cells sorted from blood. Specified subset: CD45RA-negative fraction. V usage is TRBV6-1 and J usage is TRBJ2-5; 9 bases are shared with TRBD2. CDR3 loop: CASSETGTSIGGTQYF. As DNA, the CDR3 is TGTGCCAGCAGTGAAACCGGGACTAGCATAGGCGGGACCCAGTACTTC.